The 2 T cell receptor beta chains reported below all come from one sample, sequenced in a study of shared clonotypes between healthy human individuals. Clones were sequenced by immunoSEQ multiplex PCR, and TCRdb holds only the in-frame ones, with some missing. The data contain millions of clones, 85% to 95% of them singletons. Sequencing was done on a sample of naive CD4+ T cells sorted from blood. Noted subset: CD45RA+ positively selected. The receptors originated from a man younger than 35 in good health.

The gene calls are TRBV2 and TRBJ2-4; perhaps TRBD2 as D (5 bases). The CDR3 runs 12 residues. The V gene's germline CDR1 is SNHLY and CDR2 FYNNEI. V was clipped by 7 bases and J by 11 bases, with 15 bases between them. The chain's CDR3 is CASTFEGGVQYF. CDR3 DNA: TGTGCCAGCACCTTCGAGGGTGGCGTTCAGTACTTC.

As to this clone: Since a much larger clone is just one base distant, this may be a read error. The chain uses TRBV30 and TRBJ2-7; the D is unclear. From germline, CDR1 is GTSNPN and CDR2 SVGIG (reference sequence). The CDR3 is 12 residues long. V lost 3 bases to trimming and J lost 2 bases, with 8 bases between them. The CDR3 nucleotides are TGTGCCTGGAGGGATGTGGCCTACGAGCAGTACTTC. It is translated as CAWRDVAYEQYF.